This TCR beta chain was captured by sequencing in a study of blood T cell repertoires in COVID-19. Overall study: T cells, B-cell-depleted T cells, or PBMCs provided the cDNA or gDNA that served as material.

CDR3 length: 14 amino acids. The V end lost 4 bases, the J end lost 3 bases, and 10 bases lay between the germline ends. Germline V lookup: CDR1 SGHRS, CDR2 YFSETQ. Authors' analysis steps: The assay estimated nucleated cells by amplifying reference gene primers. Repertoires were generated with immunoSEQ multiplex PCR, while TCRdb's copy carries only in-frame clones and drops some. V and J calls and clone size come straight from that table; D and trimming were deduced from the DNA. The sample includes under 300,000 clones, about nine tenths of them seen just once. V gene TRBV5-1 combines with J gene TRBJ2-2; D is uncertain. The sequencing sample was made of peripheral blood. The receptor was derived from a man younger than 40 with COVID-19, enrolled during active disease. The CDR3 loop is CASSPLLDTGELFF. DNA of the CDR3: TGCGCCAGCAGCCCACTGCTAGACACCGGGGAGCTGTTTTTT.